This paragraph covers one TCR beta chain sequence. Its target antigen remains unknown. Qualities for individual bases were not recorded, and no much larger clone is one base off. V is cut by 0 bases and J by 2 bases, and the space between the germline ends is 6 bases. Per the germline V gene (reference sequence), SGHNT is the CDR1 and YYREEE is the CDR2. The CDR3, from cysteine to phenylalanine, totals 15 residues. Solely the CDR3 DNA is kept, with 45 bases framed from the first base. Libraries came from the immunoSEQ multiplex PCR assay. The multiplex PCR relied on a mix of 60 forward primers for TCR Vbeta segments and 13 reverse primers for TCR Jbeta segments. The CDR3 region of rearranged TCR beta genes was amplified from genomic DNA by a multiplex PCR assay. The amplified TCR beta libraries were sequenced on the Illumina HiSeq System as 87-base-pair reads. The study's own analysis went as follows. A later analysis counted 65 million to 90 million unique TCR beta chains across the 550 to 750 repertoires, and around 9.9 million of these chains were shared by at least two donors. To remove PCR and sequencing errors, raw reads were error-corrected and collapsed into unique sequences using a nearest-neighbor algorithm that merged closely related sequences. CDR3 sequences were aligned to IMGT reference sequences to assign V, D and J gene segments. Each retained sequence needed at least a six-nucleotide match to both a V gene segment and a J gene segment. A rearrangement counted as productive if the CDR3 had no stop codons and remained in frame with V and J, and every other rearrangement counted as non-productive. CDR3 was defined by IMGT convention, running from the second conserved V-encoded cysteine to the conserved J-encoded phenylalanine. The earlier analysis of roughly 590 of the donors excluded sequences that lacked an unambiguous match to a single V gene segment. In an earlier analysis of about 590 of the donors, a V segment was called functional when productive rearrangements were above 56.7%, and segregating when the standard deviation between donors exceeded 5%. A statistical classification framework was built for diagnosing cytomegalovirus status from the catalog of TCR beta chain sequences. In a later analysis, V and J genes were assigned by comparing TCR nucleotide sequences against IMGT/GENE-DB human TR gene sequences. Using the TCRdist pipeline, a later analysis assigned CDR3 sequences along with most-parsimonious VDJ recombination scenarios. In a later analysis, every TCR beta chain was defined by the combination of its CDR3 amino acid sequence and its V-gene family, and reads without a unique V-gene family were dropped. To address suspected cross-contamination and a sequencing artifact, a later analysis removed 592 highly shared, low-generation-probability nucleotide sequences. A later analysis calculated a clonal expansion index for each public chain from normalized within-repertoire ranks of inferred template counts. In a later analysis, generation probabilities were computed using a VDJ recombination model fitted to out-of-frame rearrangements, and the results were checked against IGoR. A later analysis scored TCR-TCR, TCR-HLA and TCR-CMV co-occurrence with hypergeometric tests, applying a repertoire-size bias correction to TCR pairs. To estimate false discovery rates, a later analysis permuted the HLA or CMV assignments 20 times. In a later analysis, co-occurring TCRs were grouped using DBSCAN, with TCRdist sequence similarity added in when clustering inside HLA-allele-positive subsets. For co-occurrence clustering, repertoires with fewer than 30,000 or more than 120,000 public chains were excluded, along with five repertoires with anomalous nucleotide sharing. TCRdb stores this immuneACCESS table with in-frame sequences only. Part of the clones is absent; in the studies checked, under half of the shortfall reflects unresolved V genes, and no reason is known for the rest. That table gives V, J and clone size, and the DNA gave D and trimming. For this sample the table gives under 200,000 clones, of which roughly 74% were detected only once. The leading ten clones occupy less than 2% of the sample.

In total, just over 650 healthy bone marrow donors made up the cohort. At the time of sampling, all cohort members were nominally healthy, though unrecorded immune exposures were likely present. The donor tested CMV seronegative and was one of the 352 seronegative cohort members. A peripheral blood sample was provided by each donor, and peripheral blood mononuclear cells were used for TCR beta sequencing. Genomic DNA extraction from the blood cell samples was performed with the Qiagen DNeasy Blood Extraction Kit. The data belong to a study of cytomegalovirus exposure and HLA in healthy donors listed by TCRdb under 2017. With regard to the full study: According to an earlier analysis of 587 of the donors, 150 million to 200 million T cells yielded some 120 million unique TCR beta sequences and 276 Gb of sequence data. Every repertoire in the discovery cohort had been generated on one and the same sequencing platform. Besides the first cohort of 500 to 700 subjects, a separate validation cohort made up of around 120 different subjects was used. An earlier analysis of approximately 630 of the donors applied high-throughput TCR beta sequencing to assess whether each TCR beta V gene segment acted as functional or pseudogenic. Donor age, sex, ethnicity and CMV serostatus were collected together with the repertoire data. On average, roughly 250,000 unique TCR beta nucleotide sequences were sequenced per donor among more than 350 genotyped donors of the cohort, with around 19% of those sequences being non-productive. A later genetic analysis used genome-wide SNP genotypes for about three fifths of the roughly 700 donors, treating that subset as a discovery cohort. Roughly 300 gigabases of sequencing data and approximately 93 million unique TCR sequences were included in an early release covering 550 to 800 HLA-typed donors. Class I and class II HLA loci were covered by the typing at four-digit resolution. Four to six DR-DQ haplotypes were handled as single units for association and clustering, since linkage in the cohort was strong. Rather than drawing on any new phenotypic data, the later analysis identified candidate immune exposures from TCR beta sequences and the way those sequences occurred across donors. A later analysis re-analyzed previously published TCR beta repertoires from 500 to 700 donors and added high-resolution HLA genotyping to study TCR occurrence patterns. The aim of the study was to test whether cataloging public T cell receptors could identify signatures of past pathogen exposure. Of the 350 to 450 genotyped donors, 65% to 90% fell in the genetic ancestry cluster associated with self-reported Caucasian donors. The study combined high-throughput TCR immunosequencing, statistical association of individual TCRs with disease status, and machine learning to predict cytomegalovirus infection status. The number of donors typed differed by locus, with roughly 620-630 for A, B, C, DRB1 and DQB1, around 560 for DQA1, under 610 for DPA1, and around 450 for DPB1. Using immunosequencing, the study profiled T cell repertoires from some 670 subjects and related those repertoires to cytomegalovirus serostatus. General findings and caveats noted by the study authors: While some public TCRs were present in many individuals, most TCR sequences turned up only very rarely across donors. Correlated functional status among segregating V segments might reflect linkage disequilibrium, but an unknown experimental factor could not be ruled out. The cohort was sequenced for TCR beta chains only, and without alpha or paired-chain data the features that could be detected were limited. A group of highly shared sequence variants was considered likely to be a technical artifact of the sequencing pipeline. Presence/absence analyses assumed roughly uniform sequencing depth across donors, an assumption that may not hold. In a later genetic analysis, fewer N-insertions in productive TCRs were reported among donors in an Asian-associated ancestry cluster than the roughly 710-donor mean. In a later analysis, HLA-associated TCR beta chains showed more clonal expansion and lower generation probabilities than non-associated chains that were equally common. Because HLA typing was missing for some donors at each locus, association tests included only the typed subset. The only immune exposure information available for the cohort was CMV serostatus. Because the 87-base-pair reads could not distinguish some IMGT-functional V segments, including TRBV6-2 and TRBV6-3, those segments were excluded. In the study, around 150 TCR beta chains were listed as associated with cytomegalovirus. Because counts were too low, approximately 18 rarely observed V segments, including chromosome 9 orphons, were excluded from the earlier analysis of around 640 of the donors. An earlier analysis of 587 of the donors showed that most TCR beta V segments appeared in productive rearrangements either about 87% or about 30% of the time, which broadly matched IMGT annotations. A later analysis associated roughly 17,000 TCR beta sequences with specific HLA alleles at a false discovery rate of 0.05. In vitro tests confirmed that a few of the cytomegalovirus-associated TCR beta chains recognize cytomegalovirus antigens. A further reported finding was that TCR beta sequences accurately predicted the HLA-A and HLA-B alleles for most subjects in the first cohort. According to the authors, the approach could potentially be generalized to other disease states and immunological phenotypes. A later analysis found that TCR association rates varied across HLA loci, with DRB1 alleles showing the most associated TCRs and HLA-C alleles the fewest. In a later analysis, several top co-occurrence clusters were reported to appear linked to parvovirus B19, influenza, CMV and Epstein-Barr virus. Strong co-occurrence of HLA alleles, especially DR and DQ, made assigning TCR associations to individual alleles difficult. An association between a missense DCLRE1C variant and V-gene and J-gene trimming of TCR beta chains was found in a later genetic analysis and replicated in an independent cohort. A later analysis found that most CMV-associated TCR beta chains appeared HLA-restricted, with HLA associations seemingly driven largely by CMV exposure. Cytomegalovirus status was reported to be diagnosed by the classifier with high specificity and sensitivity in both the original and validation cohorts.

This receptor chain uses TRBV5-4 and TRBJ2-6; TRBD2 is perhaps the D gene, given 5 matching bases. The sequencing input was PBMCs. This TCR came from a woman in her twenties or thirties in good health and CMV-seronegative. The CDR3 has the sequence CASSLGGPGANVLTF. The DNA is TGTGCCAGCAGCTTGGGAGGGCCTGGGGCCAACGTCCTGACTTTC.